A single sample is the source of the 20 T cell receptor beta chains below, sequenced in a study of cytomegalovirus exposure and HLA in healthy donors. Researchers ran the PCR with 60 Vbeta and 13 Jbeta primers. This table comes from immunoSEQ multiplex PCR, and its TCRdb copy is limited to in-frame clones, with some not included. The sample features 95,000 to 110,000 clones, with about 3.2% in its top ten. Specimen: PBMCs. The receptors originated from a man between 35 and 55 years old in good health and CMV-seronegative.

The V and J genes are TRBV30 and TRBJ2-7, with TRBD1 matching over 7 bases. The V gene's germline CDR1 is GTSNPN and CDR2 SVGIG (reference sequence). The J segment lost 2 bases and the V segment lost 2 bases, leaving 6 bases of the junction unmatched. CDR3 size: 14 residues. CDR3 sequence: CAWSQGTATYEQYF. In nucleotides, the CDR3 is TGTGCCTGGAGTCAGGGGACAGCAACCTACGAGCAGTACTTC.

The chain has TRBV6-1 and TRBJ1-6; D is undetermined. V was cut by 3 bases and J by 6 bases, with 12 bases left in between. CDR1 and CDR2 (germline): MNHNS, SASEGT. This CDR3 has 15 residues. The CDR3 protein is CASSDATTSNSPLHF. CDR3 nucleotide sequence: TGTGCCAGCAGTGACGCCACCACTAGTAATTCACCCCTCCACTTT.

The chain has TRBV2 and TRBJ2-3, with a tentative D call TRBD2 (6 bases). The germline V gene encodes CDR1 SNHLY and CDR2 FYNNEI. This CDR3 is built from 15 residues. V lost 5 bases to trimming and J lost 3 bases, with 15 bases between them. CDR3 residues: CASSMYGGMTDTQYF. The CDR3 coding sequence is TGTGCCAGCAGTATGTATGGCGGGATGACAGATACGCAGTATTTT.

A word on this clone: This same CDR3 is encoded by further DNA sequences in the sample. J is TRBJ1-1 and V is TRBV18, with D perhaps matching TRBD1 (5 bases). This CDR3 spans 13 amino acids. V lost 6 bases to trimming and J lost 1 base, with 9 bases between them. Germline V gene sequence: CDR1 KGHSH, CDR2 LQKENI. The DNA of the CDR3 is TGTGCCAGCTCCCCCGGGGGGAACACTGAAGCTTTCTTT. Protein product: CASSPGGNTEAFF.

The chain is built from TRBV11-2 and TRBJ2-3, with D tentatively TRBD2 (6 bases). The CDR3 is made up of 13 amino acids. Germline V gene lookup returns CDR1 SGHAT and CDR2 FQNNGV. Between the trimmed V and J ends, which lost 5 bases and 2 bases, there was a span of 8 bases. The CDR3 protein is CASSRGTTDTQYF. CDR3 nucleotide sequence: TGTGCCAGCAGCCGGGGGACCACAGATACGCAGTATTTT.

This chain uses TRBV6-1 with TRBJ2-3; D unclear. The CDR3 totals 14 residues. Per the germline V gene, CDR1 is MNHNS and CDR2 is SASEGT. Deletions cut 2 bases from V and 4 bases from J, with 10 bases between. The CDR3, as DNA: TGTGCCAGCAGTGAATACCCCGCGGCAGATACGCAGTATTTT. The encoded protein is CASSEYPAADTQYF.

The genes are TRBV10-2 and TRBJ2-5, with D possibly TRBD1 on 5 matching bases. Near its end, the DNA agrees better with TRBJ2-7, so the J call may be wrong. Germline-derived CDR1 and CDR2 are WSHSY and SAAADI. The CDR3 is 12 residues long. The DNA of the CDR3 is TGCGCCAGCAGTGAGTGGGGCCGCGAGCAGTACTTC. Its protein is CASSEWGREQYF.

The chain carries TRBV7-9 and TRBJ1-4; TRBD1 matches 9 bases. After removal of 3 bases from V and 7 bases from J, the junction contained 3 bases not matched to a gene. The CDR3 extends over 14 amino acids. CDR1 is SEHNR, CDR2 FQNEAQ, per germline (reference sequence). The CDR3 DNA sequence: TGTGCCAGCAGCTTCCGACAGGGGGGTGAAAAACTGTTTTTT. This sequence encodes CASSFRQGGEKLFF.

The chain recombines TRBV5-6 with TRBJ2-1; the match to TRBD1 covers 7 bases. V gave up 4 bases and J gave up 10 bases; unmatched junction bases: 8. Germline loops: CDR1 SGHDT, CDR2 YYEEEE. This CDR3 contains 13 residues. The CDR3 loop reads CASSPGQPPEQFF. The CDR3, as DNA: TGTGCCAGCAGCCCGGGACAGCCCCCGGAGCAGTTCTTC.

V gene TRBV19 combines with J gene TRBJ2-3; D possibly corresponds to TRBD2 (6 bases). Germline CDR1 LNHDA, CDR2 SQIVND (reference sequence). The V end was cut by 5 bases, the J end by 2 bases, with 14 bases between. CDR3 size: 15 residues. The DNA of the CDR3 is TGTGCCAGTAGTGTCCTAGCGTCCTACACAGATACGCAGTATTTT. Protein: CASSVLASYTDTQYF. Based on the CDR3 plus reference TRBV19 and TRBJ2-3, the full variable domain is DGGITQSPKYLFRKEGQNVTLSCEQNLNHDAMYWYRQDPGQGLRLIYYSQIVNDFQKGDIAEGYSVSREKKESFPLTVTSAQKNPTAFYLCASSVLASYTDTQYFGPGTRLTVL.

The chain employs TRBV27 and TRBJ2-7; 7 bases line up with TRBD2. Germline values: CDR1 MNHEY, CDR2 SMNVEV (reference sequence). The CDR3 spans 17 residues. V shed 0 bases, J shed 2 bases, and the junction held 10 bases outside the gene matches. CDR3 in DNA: TGTGCCAGCAGTTTATCATTCTCGGCTAGCGGACCCTACGAGCAGTACTTC. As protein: CASSLSFSASGPYEQYF.

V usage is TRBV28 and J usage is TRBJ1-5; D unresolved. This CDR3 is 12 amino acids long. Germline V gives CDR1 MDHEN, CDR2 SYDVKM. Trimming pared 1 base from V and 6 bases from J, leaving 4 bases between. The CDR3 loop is CASSLSVQPQHF. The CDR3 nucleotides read TGTGCCAGCAGTTTATCGGTTCAGCCCCAGCATTTT.

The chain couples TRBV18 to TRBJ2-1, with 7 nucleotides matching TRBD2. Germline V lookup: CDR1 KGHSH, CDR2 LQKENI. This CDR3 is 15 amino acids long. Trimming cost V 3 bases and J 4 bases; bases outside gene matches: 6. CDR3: CASSPRSGNYNEQFF. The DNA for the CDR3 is TGTGCCAGCTCACCCAGAAGCGGGAATTACAATGAGCAGTTCTTC.

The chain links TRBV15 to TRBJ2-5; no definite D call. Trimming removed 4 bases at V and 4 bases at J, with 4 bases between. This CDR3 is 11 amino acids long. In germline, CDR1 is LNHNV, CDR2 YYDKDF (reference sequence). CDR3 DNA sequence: TGTGCCACCAGCATGCGAGAGACCCAGTACTTC. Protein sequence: CATSMRETQYF.

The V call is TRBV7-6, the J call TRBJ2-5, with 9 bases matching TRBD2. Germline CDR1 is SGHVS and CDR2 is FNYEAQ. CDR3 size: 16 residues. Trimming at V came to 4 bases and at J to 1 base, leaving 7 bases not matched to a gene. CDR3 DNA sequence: TGTGCCAGCAGCTCGACTAGCGGAACGTCCCAAGAGACCCAGTACTTC. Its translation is CASSSTSGTSQETQYF.

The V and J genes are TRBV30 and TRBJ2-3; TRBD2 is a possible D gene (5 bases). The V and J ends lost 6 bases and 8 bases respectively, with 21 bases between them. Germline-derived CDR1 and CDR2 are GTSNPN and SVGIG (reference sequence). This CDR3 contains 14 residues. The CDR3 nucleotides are TGTGCCTGCCAGACTATAGTAGGCCGCGGTACGCAGTATTTT. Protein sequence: CACQTIVGRGTQYF.

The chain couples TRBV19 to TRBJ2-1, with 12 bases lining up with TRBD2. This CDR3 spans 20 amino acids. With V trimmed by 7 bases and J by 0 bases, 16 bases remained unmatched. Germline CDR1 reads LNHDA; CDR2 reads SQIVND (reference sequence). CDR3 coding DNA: TGTGCCAGTACCAACGGGGGGCTAGCGGGAGGGAAGAGCTCCTACAATGAGCAGTTCTTC. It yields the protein CASTNGGLAGGKSSYNEQFF.

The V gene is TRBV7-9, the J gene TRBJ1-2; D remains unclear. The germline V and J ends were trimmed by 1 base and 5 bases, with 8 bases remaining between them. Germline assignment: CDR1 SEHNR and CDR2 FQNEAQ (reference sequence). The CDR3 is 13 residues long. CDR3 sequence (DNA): TGTGCCAGCAGCTTAGGGGAGTTATATGGCTACACCTTC. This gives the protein CASSLGELYGYTF.

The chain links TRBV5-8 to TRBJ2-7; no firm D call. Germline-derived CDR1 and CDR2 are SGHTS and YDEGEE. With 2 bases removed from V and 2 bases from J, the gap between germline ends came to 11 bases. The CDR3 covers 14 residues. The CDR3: CASSLSSQTYEQYF. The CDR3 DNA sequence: TGTGCCAGCAGCTTATCCAGTCAGACCTACGAGCAGTACTTC.

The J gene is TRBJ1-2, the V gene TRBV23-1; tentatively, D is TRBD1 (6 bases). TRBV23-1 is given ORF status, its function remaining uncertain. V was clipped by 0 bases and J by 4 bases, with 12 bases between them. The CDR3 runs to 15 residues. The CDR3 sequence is CASSQSIRGAYGYTF. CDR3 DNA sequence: TGCGCCAGCAGTCAATCGATCAGGGGAGCCTATGGCTACACCTTC.